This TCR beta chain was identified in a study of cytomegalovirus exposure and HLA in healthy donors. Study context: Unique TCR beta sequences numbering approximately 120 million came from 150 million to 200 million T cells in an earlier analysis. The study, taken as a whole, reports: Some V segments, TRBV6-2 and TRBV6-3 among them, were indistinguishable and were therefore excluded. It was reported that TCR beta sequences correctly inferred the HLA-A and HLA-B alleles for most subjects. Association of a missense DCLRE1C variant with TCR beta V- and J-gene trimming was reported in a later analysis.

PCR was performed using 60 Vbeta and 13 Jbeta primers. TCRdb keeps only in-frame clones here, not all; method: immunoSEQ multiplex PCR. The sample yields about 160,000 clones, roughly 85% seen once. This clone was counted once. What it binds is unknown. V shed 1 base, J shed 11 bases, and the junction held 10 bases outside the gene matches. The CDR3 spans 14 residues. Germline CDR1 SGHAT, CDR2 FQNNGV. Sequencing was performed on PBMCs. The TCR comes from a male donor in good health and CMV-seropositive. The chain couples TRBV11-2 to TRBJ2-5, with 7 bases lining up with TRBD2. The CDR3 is CASSLGTGGIEQYF. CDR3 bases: TGTGCCAGCAGCTTAGGGACGGGGGGTATTGAGCAGTACTTC.